The T cell receptor beta chain described here comes from a study of cytomegalovirus exposure and HLA in healthy donors. Study conclusions and caveats: Within an earlier analysis, most TCR beta V segments proved productive either about 90% or about 30% of the time.

The PCR contained 60 Vbeta and 13 Jbeta primers. The protocol was immunoSEQ multiplex PCR, while the TCRdb copy is restricted to in-frame clones and leaves out a portion. The sample consists of over 150,000 clones, 80% of them appearing once. Germline loops: CDR1 SGDLS, CDR2 YYNGEE. CDR3 length: 15 amino acids. Unmatched junction bases numbered 7, after V lost 3 bases and J lost 2 bases. On this clone itself: What it recognizes is unknown.

V is TRBV9 and J is TRBJ1-2; 7 nucleotides match TRBD1. This receptor was identified in a woman in her 50s in good health and CMV-seronegative. The material sequenced was PBMCs. DNA of the CDR3: TGTGCCAGCAGCGCAGCCCTGGACAGGAACTATGGCTACACCTTC. It encodes CASSAALDRNYGYTF.